This T cell receptor (beta chain) comes out of a study of cytomegalovirus exposure and HLA in healthy donors. The PCR made use of 60 Vbeta and 13 Jbeta primers. The method was immunoSEQ multiplex PCR; TCRdb's version includes in-frame clones alone and lacks a portion of them. Altogether some 84,000 clones are present, roughly 78% being singletons, with the ten largest covering around 2.5%. The CDR3 is 15 residues long. The germline V gene encodes CDR1 MRHNA and CDR2 SNTAGT. With 6 bases removed from V and 0 bases from J, the gap between germline ends came to 11 bases. The receptor was isolated from a male donor in good health and CMV-seropositive. The source material was PBMCs. The chain combines TRBV6-4 with TRBJ2-2, with D possibly TRBD1 on 5 matching bases. The CDR3 sequence is CASSKTGSNTGELFF. CDR3 nucleotides: TGTGCCAGCAGCAAAACAGGATCGAACACCGGGGAGCTGTTTTTT.